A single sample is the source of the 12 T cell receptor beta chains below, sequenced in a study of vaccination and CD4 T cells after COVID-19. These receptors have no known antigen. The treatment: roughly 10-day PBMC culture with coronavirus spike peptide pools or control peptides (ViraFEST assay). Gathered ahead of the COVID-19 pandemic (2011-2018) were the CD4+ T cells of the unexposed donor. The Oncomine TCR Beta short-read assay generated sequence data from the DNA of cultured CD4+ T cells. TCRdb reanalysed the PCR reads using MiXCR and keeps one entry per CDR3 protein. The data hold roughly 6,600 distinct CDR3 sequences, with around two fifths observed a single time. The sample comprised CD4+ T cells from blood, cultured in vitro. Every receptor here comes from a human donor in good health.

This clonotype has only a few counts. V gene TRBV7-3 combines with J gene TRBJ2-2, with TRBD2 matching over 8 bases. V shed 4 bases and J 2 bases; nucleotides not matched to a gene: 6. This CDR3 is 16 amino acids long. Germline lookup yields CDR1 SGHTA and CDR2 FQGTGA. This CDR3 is CASSSSGGANTGELFF. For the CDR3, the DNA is TGTGCCAGCAGCTCGAGCGGGGGAGCTAACACCGGGGAGCTGTTTTTT. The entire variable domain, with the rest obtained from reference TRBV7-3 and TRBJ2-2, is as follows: GAGVSQTPSNKVTEKGKYVELRCDPISGHTALYWYRQSLGQGPEFLIYFQGTGAADDSGLPNDRFFAVRPEGSVSTLKIQRTERGDSAVYLCASSSSGGANTGELFFGEGSRLTVL.

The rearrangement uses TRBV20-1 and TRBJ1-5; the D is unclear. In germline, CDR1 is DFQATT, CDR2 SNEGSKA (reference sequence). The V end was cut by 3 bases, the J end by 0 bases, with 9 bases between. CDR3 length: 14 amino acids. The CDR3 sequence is CSARPGDSNQPQHF. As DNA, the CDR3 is TGCAGTGCTAGGCCCGGGGATAGCAATCAGCCCCAGCATTTT.

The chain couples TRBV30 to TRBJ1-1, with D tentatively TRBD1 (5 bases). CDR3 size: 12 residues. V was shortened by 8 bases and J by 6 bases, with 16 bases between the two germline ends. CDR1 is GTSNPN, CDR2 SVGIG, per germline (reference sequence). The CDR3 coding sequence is TGTGCCGCGGGCCGGGGGGTCCCTGAAGCTTTCTTT. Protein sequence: CAAGRGVPEAFF.

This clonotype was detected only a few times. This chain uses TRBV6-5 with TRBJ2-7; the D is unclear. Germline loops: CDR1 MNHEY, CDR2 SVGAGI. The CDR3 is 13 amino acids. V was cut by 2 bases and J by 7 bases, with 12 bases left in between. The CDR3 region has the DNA TGTGCCAGCAGTTACCCCTCAGGAATTGAGCAGTACTTC. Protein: CASSYPSGIEQYF.

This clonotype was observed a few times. The DNA for the CDR3 is TGTGCCAGCGGGAGGGACGGAGGCTACACCTTC. It is translated as CASGRDGGYTF. This chain connects TRBV6-1 to TRBJ1-2; D possibly corresponds to TRBD1 (5 bases). V lost 8 bases and J 8 bases, leaving 12 bases between the germline ends. Per the germline V gene, CDR1 is MNHNS and CDR2 is SASEGT. CDR3 length: 11 amino acids.

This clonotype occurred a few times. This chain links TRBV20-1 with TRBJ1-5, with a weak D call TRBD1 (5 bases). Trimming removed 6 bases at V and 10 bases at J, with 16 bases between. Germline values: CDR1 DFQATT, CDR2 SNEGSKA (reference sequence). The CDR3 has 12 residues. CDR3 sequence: CSAETDLGPQHF. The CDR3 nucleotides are TGCAGTGCCGAGACAGATTTAGGTCCCCAGCATTTT.

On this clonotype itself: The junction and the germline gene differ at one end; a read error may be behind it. The CDR3 DNA reads TGTGCCAGCCGGCTTTATGACGAACAGTACTTC. The encoded protein is CASRLYDEQYF. V gene TRBV2 combines with J gene TRBJ2-7; D is unresolved. The germline gives CDR1 SNHLY, CDR2 FYNNEI. The CDR3 covers 11 residues.

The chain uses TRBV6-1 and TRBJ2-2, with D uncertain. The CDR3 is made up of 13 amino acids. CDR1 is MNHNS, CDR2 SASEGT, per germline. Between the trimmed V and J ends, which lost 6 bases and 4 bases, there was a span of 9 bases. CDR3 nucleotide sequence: TGTGCCAGCAGCCTAGAAGCCACCGGGGAGCTGTTTTTT. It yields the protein CASSLEATGELFF.

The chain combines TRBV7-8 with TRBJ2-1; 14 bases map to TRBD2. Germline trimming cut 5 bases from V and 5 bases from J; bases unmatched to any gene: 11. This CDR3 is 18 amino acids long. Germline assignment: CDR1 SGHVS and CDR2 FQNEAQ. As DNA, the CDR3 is TGTGCCAGCAGCACGAGAAGGACTAGCGGGGGGACTAACAATGAGCAGTTCTTC. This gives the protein CASSTRRTSGGTNNEQFF.

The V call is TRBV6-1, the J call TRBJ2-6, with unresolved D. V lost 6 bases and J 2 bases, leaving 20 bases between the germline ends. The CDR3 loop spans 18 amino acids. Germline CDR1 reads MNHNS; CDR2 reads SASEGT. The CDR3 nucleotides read TGTGCCAGCAGCCCCGGGCAGTTATCCAACGCTGGGGCCAACGTCCTGACTTTC. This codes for CASSPGQLSNAGANVLTF.

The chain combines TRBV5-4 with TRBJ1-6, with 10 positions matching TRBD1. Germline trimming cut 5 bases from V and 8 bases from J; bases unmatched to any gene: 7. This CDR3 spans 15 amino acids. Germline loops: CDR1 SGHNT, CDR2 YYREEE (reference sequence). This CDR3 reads CASRRQGAGDSPLHF. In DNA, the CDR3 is TGTGCCAGCAGAAGACAGGGGGCAGGGGATTCACCCCTCCACTTT. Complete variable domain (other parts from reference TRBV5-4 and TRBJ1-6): ETGVTQSPTHLIKTRGQQVTLRCSSQSGHNTVSWYQQALGQGPQFIFQYYREEENGRGNFPPRFSGLQFPNYSSELNVNALELDDSALYLCASRRQGAGDSPLHFGNGTRLTVT.

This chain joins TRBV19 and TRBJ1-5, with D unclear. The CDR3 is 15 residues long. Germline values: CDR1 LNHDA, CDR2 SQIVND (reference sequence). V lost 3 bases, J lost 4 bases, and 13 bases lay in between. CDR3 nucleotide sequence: TGTGCCAGTAGTATCAAGAAGGGAAATAATCAGCCCCAGCATTTT. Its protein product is CASSIKKGNNQPQHF.